These T cell receptor beta chains were read from a single sample in a study of blood T cell repertoires in COVID-19. Repertoires were generated with immunoSEQ multiplex PCR, while TCRdb's copy carries only in-frame clones and drops some. The table records 650,000 to 800,000 clones, approximately 90% of them present only once. Sequenced input: peripheral blood. The receptors were gathered from a woman under 30 with acute or convalescent COVID-19. The CDR3 runs from the conserved cysteine through the conserved F or W. D genes are given only for firm matches. The listing skips clone size in some rows; elsewhere it reads once, few, many or a size class.

many,TRBD1,15,TRBV6-6,TRBJ1-3,CASSSSELRQGTIYF,TGTGCCAGCAGTTCGTCAGAACTTCGACAGGGCACCATATATTTT
.,TRBD2,17,TRBV7-2,TRBJ2-3,CASSHDPSGVGTDTQYF,TGTGCCAGCAGCCACGACCCTAGCGGGGTAGGGACAGATACGCAGTATTTT
.,TRBD1,15,TRBV5-1,TRBJ1-1,CASSQQDRGNTEAFF,TGCGCCAGCAGCCAACAAGACAGGGGGAACACTGAAGCTTTCTTT
.,TRBD1,14,TRBV9,TRBJ1-4,CASSGQGTNEKLFF,TGTGCCAGCAGCGGACAGGGGACTAATGAAAAACTGTTTTTT
.,.,15,TRBV19,TRBJ2-2,CASSSWTLEAGELFF,TGTGCCAGTAGTTCATGGACTCTGGAGGCCGGGGAGCTGTTTTTT
.,TRBD1,16,TRBV19,TRBJ1-1,CASSPGTERPRTEAFF,TGTGCCAGTAGTCCTGGGACAGAGAGGCCGAGAACTGAAGCTTTCTTT
.,TRBD1,15,TRBV11-2,TRBJ2-1,CASSARDRDYNEQFF,TGTGCCAGCAGCGCTCGGGACAGGGATTACAATGAGCAGTTCTTC
.,.,14,TRBV29-1,TRBJ2-7,CSVARDSRVFEQYF,TGCAGCGTTGCACGGGACTCGAGGGTGTTCGAGCAGTACTTC
once,TRBD1,18,TRBV23-1,TRBJ2-6,CASSHIRQGSSGANVLTF,TGCGCCAGCAGTCATATACGACAGGGGAGCTCTGGGGCCAACGTCCTGACTTTC
.,TRBD1,16,TRBV5-1,TRBJ2-2,CASSLGQGARTGELFF,TGCGCCAGCAGCTTGGGACAGGGGGCGCGAACCGGGGAGCTGTTTTTT
once,TRBD1,13,TRBV5-1,TRBJ2-7,CASSLQGDYEQYF,TGCGCCAGCAGCTTACAGGGGGATTACGAGCAGTACTTC
.,.,13,TRBV21-1,TRBJ2-7,CASRTRWVDEQYF,TGTGCCAGCCGTACCAGGTGGGTCGACGAGCAGTACTTC
.,TRBD1,15,TRBV11-3,TRBJ1-3,CASSKGQGPGNTIYF,TGTGCCAGCAGCAAGGGACAGGGTCCTGGAAACACCATATATTTT
.,.,15,TRBV5-1,TRBJ1-3,CASSLEPVPGNTIYF,TGCGCCAGCAGCTTGGAGCCGGTACCCGGAAACACCATATATTTT
.,.,15,TRBV5-4,TRBJ1-2,CASSPGGGIVYGYTF,TGTGCCAGCAGCCCGGGCGGCGGGATAGTTTATGGCTACACCTTC
.,.,14,TRBV27,TRBJ2-1,CASSLPGSYNEQFF,TGTGCCAGCAGTTTGCCGGGGTCCTACAATGAGCAGTTCTTC
.,.,14,TRBV25-1,TRBJ1-5,CASSAPGVNQPQHF,TGTGCCAGCAGTGCCCCGGGGGTCAATCAGCCCCAGCATTTT
.,TRBD2,18,TRBV4-3,TRBJ2-2,CASSPVESGGEHTGELFF,TGCGCCAGCAGCCCAGTAGAGAGCGGGGGGGAACACACCGGGGAGCTGTTTTTT
few,TRBD1,14,TRBV9,TRBJ1-2,CASRGDRVGYGYTF,TGTGCCAGCAGAGGAGACAGGGTGGGCTATGGCTACACCTTC
.,.,18,TRBV21-1,TRBJ2-4,CASSKVFTGGLAKNIQYF,TGTGCCAGCAGCAAAGTGTTTACAGGGGGCCTAGCCAAAAACATTCAGTACTTC
.,TRBD1,14,TRBV27,TRBJ1-5,CASSRGTVNQPQHF,TGTGCCAGCAGTCGTGGGACAGTGAATCAGCCCCAGCATTTT
.,.,14,TRBV9,TRBJ1-2,CASSVGRGTYGYTF,TGTGCCAGCAGCGTAGGTCGGGGGACCTATGGCTACACCTTC
.,TRBD1,15,TRBV9,TRBJ2-1,CASSLWGTENNEQFF,TGTGCCAGCAGTCTCTGGGGGACAGAAAACAATGAGCAGTTCTTC
once,TRBD2,15,TRBV9,TRBJ2-3,CASSPGGGSTDTQYF,TGTGCCAGCAGCCCCGGGGGGGGGAGCACAGATACGCAGTATTTT
.,.,15,TRBV3-1/TRBV3-2,TRBJ1-2,CAIQDRSRGNYGYTF,TGTGCCATACAAGACAGGTCAAGAGGGAACTATGGCTACACCTTC
.,.,15,TRBV5-5,TRBJ1-1,CASSFSPGDGTEAFF,TGTGCCAGCAGCTTTAGTCCCGGGGATGGCACTGAAGCTTTCTTT
.,TRBD1,12,TRBV30,TRBJ1-2,CAHQGQGKGYTF,TGTGCCCACCAGGGACAGGGGAAAGGCTACACCTTC
.,.,15,TRBV6-5,TRBJ1-1,CANSYAMTVNTEAFF,TGTGCCAACAGTTACGCGATGACAGTGAACACTGAAGCTTTCTTT
.,TRBD2,12,TRBV27,TRBJ2-1,CASSFLAGEQFF,TGTGCCAGCAGTTTTTTAGCGGGTGAGCAGTTCTTC
.,TRBD2,18,TRBV19,TRBJ2-3,CASSIETSGGRSTDTQYF,TGTGCCAGTAGTATAGAGACTAGCGGGGGCCGAAGCACAGATACGCAGTATTTT
.,.,13,TRBV24-1,TRBJ1-1,CATRGGVGTEAFF,TGTGCCACCAGGGGAGGGGTCGGCACTGAAGCTTTCTTT
.,TRBD1,15,TRBV7-3,TRBJ1-2,CASSPGTGKAGGYTF,TGTGCCAGCAGCCCCGGGACAGGGAAGGCGGGCGGCTACACCTTC
.,TRBD2,14,TRBV30,TRBJ2-1,CAWNLAGGRNEQFF,TGTGCCTGGAATCTAGCGGGGGGGCGGAATGAGCAGTTCTTC
.,.,16,TRBV5-3,TRBJ2-2,CARKGRRRANTGELFF,TGTGCCAGAAAAGGAAGGAGGCGGGCGAACACCGGGGAGCTGTTTTTT
.,TRBD1,15,TRBV28,TRBJ1-2,CASSPSGGINYGYTF,TGTGCCAGCAGCCCCTCAGGGGGAATTAACTATGGCTACACCTTC
.,TRBD1,18,TRBV5-4,TRBJ1-2,CASSLLVLGQGPSYGYTF,TGTGCCAGCAGCTTGTTGGTGCTCGGACAGGGGCCGTCCTATGGCTACACCTTC
.,.,14,TRBV24-1,TRBJ2-5,CATSDPRRTETQYF,TGTGCCACCAGTGATCCCCGGAGAACAGAGACCCAGTACTTC
.,.,15,TRBV9,TRBJ1-1,CASSVASELGTEAFF,TGTGCCAGCAGCGTAGCTTCGGAACTAGGGACTGAAGCTTTCTTT
once,TRBD2,19,TRBV7-6,TRBJ2-3,CASSLLGDGTSGGPDTQYF,TGTGCCAGCAGCTTATTAGGGGACGGGACTAGCGGGGGGCCAGATACGCAGTATTTT
.,.,14,TRBV5-1,TRBJ1-2,CASSLNQEVWGYTF,TGCGCCAGCAGCTTGAATCAGGAAGTGTGGGGCTACACCTTC
.,.,13,TRBV4-1,TRBJ2-7,CASSLDRRYEQYF,TGCGCCAGCAGTTTAGACAGGCGCTACGAGCAGTACTTC
.,TRBD1,14,TRBV5-1,TRBJ2-7,CASSPRDSFQLSYF,TGCGCCAGCAGCCCCCGGGACAGTTTCCAATTATCGTACTTC
.,.,16,TRBV14,TRBJ1-4,CASSQGEGRVFEKLFF,TGTGCCAGCAGCCAAGGGGAGGGCAGGGTTTTTGAAAAACTGTTTTTT
.,TRBD1,14,TRBV7-2,TRBJ2-7,CASSLVGTVYEQYF,TGTGCCAGCAGCTTAGTGGGGACAGTCTACGAGCAGTACTTC
.,.,12,TRBV27,TRBJ1-4,CASSIFGGKLFF,TGTGCCAGCAGTATCTTCGGGGGAAAACTGTTTTTT
.,TRBD1,15,TRBV19,TRBJ1-2,CASSTWGQGLYGYTF,TGTGCCAGTAGTACCTGGGGACAGGGCCTCTATGGCTACACCTTC
few,TRBD2,15,TRBV9,TRBJ2-7,CASSPPQGGAYEQYF,TGTGCCAGCAGCCCACCCCAGGGAGGGGCCTACGAGCAGTACTTC
.,.,14,TRBV6-6,TRBJ1-6,CASSLTRRDSPLHF,TGTGCCAGCAGTTTAACCAGGAGGGATTCACCCCTCCACTTT
.,TRBD1,16,TRBV25-1,TRBJ1-4,CASSETRTGLNEKLFF,TGTGCCAGCAGTGAAACCCGGACAGGGCTTAATGAAAAACTGTTTTTT
.,.,14,TRBV10-2,TRBJ2-6,CASRALSGANVLTF,TGCGCCAGCAGGGCCCTCTCTGGGGCCAACGTCCTGACTTTC
.,.,13,TRBV27,TRBJ1-1,CASSFSTWTEAFF,TGTGCCAGCAGTTTCTCAACTTGGACTGAAGCTTTCTTT
.,.,14,TRBV5-6,TRBJ1-5,CASSFGAGNQPQHF,TGTGCCAGCAGCTTTGGGGCTGGCAATCAGCCCCAGCATTTT
.,.,16,TRBV11-1,TRBJ2-5,CASSPQTGTVQETQYF,TGTGCCAGCAGCCCCCAAACAGGGACCGTCCAAGAGACCCAGTACTTC
.,.,13,TRBV6-1,TRBJ2-7,CASDRGLTYEQYF,TGTGCCAGCGATAGAGGCCTGACCTACGAGCAGTACTTC
.,.,18,TRBV4-2,TRBJ1-2,CASSPLWFKKGANYGYTF,TGTGCCAGCAGCCCTCTCTGGTTCAAGAAGGGAGCTAACTATGGCTACACCTTC
.,TRBD1,14,TRBV7-9,TRBJ1-3,CAITRGGQGDTIYF,TGTGCCATCACCAGGGGGGGCCAGGGAGACACCATATATTTT
once,.,12,TRBV5-4,TRBJ1-4,CASSLAGGKLFF,TGTGCCAGCAGCTTGGCCGGGGGAAAACTGTTTTTT
.,TRBD2,13,TRBV19,TRBJ2-7,CASSIRREGEQYF,TGTGCCAGTAGTATCCGTAGGGAGGGCGAGCAGTACTTC
.,.,15,TRBV6-6,TRBJ1-6,CASSLTVLSYSPLHF,TGTGCCAGCAGTTTGACAGTCCTGAGTTATTCACCCCTCCACTTT